This entry lists 16 T cell receptor beta chains sequenced from one sample in a study of vaccination effects on CD4 cells after COVID-19. The protocol was immunoSEQ multiplex PCR, while the TCRdb copy is restricted to in-frame clones and leaves out a portion. Of about 40,000 clones listed, around 75% were seen once; the top ten hold less than 40%. Antigen-specific CD4+ T cells were expanded with viral peptide pools in the ViraFEST assay before sequencing. After less than 11 days in culture, the CD4+ T cells were isolated. PCR-confirmed SARS-CoV-2 infection occurred in the person between March and December 2020. Their antigens are not known. The sample consisted of CD4+ T cells from PBMCs cultured with a peptide pool, taken before COVID-19 vaccination. The receptors were gathered from a human donor who had a prior SARS-CoV-2 infection.

The chain joins TRBV5-4 to TRBJ2-5; 9 bases line up with TRBD1. Per the germline V gene, CDR1 is SGHNT and CDR2 is YYREEE (reference sequence). The ends lost 2 bases at V and 4 bases at J; junction bases unmatched: 15. This CDR3 has 18 amino acids. CDR3 in DNA: TGTGCCAGCAGCTTTGGGGGACAGGGTGGTATGGGGTCAGAGACCCAGTACTTC. Its protein is CASSFGGQGGMGSETQYF.

The chain recombines TRBV18 with TRBJ1-1, with D hard to call. The CDR3 loop spans 15 amino acids. Per the germline V gene, CDR1 is KGHSH and CDR2 is LQKENI. With 4 bases removed from V and 4 bases from J, the gap between germline ends came to 16 bases. The CDR3 region has the DNA TGTGCCAGCTCACTGAGACGGACCTTGAGCACTGAAGCTTTCTTT. Protein: CASSLRRTLSTEAFF.

V and J are TRBV11-1 and TRBJ1-4; a weak D match, TRBD1 (5 bases). The CDR3 spans 15 residues. The V gene lost 5 bases and the J gene lost 8 bases, with 18 bases spanning the gap. Germline CDR1 reads SGHAT; CDR2 reads FQDESV (reference sequence). The CDR3 reads CASSGIRGEAEKLFF. Written as DNA, the CDR3 is TGTGCCAGCAGCGGAATCCGAGGGGAGGCCGAAAAACTGTTTTTT.

The chain joins TRBV2 to TRBJ2-2; 11 bases match TRBD2. This CDR3 contains 17 residues. The germline V gene has CDR1 SNHLY and CDR2 FYNNEI. Unmatched junction bases numbered 5, after V lost 0 bases and J lost 5 bases. The CDR3 DNA is TGTGCCAGCAGTGAAGCTACTAGCGGGAGTATTACCGGGGAGCTGTTTTTT. This sequence encodes CASSEATSGSITGELFF.

The chain recombines TRBV3-1 (or the pseudogene TRBV3-2) with TRBJ2-3; TRBD2 agrees at 10 bases. This CDR3 is 16 amino acids long. With 8 bases clipped from V and 10 bases from J, the junction kept 18 bases outside the gene matches. The germline gives CDR1 LGHDT, CDR2 YNNKEL (reference sequence). CDR3 coding DNA: TGTGCCAGCGGGCCCCACCTAGCGGGAGCCGGTGATGCGCAGTATTTT. The encoded protein is CASGPHLAGAGDAQYF.

The CDR3 protein is CASSLEGEAFF. In DNA form, the CDR3 reads TGTGCCAGCAGCTTGGAAGGTGAAGCTTTCTTT. V usage is TRBV6-5 and J usage is TRBJ1-1; D is undetermined. CDR3 size: 11 residues. Per the germline V gene, CDR1 is MNHEY and CDR2 is SVGAGI. V lost 6 bases and J 7 bases, leaving 9 bases between the germline ends.

CDR3 sequence reads: CAWTGVGDRESVSSGANVLTF. CDR3 coding DNA: TGTGCCTGGACGGGGGTTGGGGACAGGGAGTCGGTTAGCTCTGGGGCCAACGTCCTGACTTTC. The V gene is TRBV30, the J gene TRBJ2-6; TRBD1 aligns across 9 bases. V shed 4 bases and J 0 bases; nucleotides not matched to a gene: 19. The CDR3 extends over 21 amino acids. Germline V CDR1 and CDR2: GTSNPN, SVGIG (reference sequence). The full variable domain, rest sourced from reference TRBV30 and TRBJ2-6, is SQTIHQWPATLVQPVGSPLSLECTVEGTSNPNLYWYRQAAGRGLQLLFYSVGIGQISSEVPQNLSASRPQDRQFILSSKKLLLSDSGFYLCAWTGVGDRESVSSGANVLTFGAGSRLTVL.

The rearrangement links TRBV7-3 to TRBJ2-2, with 8 bases fitting TRBD2. The J segment lost 3 bases and the V segment lost 2 bases, leaving 8 bases of the junction unmatched. The length of the CDR3 is 17 residues. In germline, CDR1 is SGHTA, CDR2 FQGTGA. CDR3 region: CASSLGGAGGYTGELFF. The CDR3 bases are TGTGCCAGCAGCTTAGGTGGTGCGGGGGGCTACACCGGGGAGCTGTTTTTT. Full variable domain (rest looked up from reference TRBV7-3 and TRBJ2-2): GAGVSQTPSNKVTEKGKYVELRCDPISGHTALYWYRQSLGQGPEFLIYFQGTGAADDSGLPNDRFFAVRPEGSVSTLKIQRTERGDSAVYLCASSLGGAGGYTGELFFGEGSRLTVL.

The chain links TRBV6-2 or TRBV6-3 to TRBJ2-6; D tentatively fits TRBD1 or TRBD2 (5 bases each). V lost 2 bases, J lost 4 bases, and 15 bases lay in between. The germline CDR1 and CDR2 sequences are MNHEY and SVGEGT. The CDR3 covers 17 residues. Here the CDR3 DNA reads TGTGCCAGCAGTTACACGGGCCCGGGGCCCGGGGCCAACGTCCTGACTTTC. Its translation is CASSYTGPGPGANVLTF.

This chain connects TRBV5-1 to TRBJ1-4; 8 bases line up with TRBD1. V was clipped by 3 bases and J by 2 bases; unmatched bases: 9. The germline V gene has CDR1 SGHRS and CDR2 YFSETQ. CDR3 length: 17 amino acids. This CDR3 is CASSWRQGRSTNEKLFF. DNA for the CDR3: TGCGCCAGCAGCTGGAGACAGGGGCGGTCTACTAATGAAAAACTGTTTTTT. The full variable domain, rest sourced from reference TRBV5-1 and TRBJ1-4, is KAGVTQTPRYLIKTRGQQVTLSCSPISGHRSVSWYQQTPGQGLQFLFEYFSETQRNKGNFPGRFSGRQFSNSRSEMNVSTLELGDSALYLCASSWRQGRSTNEKLFFGSGTQLSVL.

This clone was seen more than once but under ten times. The gene calls are TRBV2 and TRBJ2-7; 7 bases map to TRBD2. Trimming at V came to 5 bases and at J to 4 bases, leaving 8 bases not matched to a gene. This CDR3 comprises 14 residues. Germline values: CDR1 SNHLY, CDR2 FYNNEI. CDR3 in amino acids: CASSRTSVRYEQYF. In DNA form, the CDR3 reads TGTGCCAGCAGTCGAACTAGCGTTCGGTACGAGCAGTACTTC.

V gene TRBV5-4 combines with J gene TRBJ2-3, with 7 bases that match TRBD1. The germline CDR1 and CDR2 sequences are SGHNT and YYREEE (reference sequence). Unmatched junction bases numbered 6, after V lost 4 bases and J lost 1 base. This CDR3 has 15 residues. CDR3 region: CASSIGGPRTDTQYF. CDR3 nucleotides: TGTGCCAGCAGCATAGGGGGCCCCCGCACAGATACGCAGTATTTT.

V and J are TRBV6-5 and TRBJ2-7, with 7 nucleotides matching TRBD1. The V gene's germline CDR1 is MNHEY and CDR2 SVGAGI. The CDR3 is 16 amino acids. V lost 2 bases, J lost 2 bases, and 9 bases stayed unmatched. CDR3 in DNA: TGTGCCAGCAGTTACGGACAGGCCAGGCCAACCTACGAGCAGTACTTC. It specifies CASSYGQARPTYEQYF.

The chain has TRBV7-2 and TRBJ1-2; D possibly corresponds to TRBD1 (6 bases). CDR3 length: 14 residues. V dropped 5 bases and J dropped 6 bases, with 16 bases sitting between them. Germline V gene lookup returns CDR1 SGHTA and CDR2 FQGNSA. CDR3 residues: CASSPEAGVDGYTF. The CDR3, as DNA: TGTGCCAGCAGCCCCGAGGCAGGGGTCGATGGCTACACCTTC.

The chain carries TRBV9 and TRBJ2-1; 15 nucleotides agree with TRBD2. Germline V gene lookup returns CDR1 SGDLS and CDR2 YYNGEE. CDR3 length equals 17 residues. V was pared by 2 bases and J by 4 bases, with 4 bases of the junction left unmatched. The CDR3 region is CASSVYGTSGRYNEQFF. In DNA form, the CDR3 reads TGTGCCAGCAGCGTCTACGGGACTAGCGGGAGGTACAATGAGCAGTTCTTC.

This chain uses TRBV19 with TRBJ1-2; possibly TRBD1 for D (5 bases). Trimming took 7 bases from V and 5 from J, leaving 20 bases between them. Looked up from germline, CDR1 is LNHDA and CDR2 is SQIVND (reference sequence). The length of the CDR3 is 15 residues. DNA for the CDR3: TGTGCCAGTACCCCACGGACAAGTCGGGGGTATGGCTACACCTTC. It encodes CASTPRTSRGYGYTF.